These 28 T cell receptor beta chains came from one sample sequenced in a study of blood T cell repertoires in COVID-19. TCRdb's table, derived via immunoSEQ multiplex PCR, lists solely in-frame clones and lacks some. The sample includes some 75,000 clones, approximately 90% seen only once; the top ten take around 0.6%. Input material: peripheral blood. The receptors shown here come from a man in his sixties with acute or convalescent COVID-19.

The count of this clone is one. The CDR3 DNA follows: TGTGCCAGCAGTCGAGGAAGTAGCGGAGCAGCGAACACCGGGGAGCTGTTTTTT. Translating gives CASSRGSSGAANTGELFF. The chain has TRBV6-4 and TRBJ2-2, with a tentative D call TRBD2 (6 bases). CDR3 length: 18 amino acids. CDR1 and CDR2 from the germline V gene are MRHNA and SNTAGT. V was shortened by 5 bases and J by 0 bases, with 19 bases between the two germline ends.

The chain couples TRBV13 to TRBJ1-3; weak D call: TRBD1 (5 bases). V dropped 6 bases and J dropped 0 bases, with 12 bases sitting between them. CDR1 is PRHDT, CDR2 FYEKMQ, per germline (reference sequence). This CDR3 comprises 15 residues. The CDR3 is CASSYDRRSGNTIYF. The CDR3 DNA reads as TGTGCCAGCAGTTACGACAGACGCTCTGGAAACACCATATATTTT.

The chain has TRBV5-1 and TRBJ1-6, with 7 bases aligning to TRBD1. The CDR3 spans 15 residues. Germline trimming cut 4 bases from V and 8 bases from J; bases unmatched to any gene: 9. Germline V gene data show CDR1 as SGHRS and CDR2 as YFSETQ. Here the CDR3 reads CASSPLGQIYSPLHF. CDR3 sequence (DNA): TGCGCCAGCAGCCCGCTGGGACAGATTTATTCACCCCTCCACTTT.

This chain links TRBV6-5 with TRBJ2-5; 7 positions agree with TRBD1. From germline, CDR1 is MNHEY and CDR2 SVGAGI. V shed 8 bases, J shed 14 bases, and the junction held 14 bases outside the gene matches. The CDR3 is made up of 12 amino acids. The CDR3 spells CASGSPGTAYYF. CDR3 DNA sequence: TGTGCCAGCGGGAGCCCCGGGACAGCTTACTACTTC.

The chain links TRBV6-5 to TRBJ2-5, with 10 bases aligning to TRBD1. Per the germline V gene, CDR1 is MNHEY and CDR2 is SVGAGI. With 7 bases clipped from V and 7 bases from J, the junction kept 9 bases outside the gene matches. The CDR3 is made up of 14 amino acids. CDR3 DNA: TGTGCCAGCATGGAGGACAGGGGGGTCGGGACCCAGTACTTC. Encoded protein: CASMEDRGVGTQYF.

The CDR3 coding sequence is TGCGCCAGCAGCCTAGGGACAGGGGGGAAAGAGACCCAGTACTTC. This translates into CASSLGTGGKETQYF. V gene TRBV5-1 combines with J gene TRBJ2-5, with 11 bases identical to TRBD1. Per the germline V gene, CDR1 is SGHRS and CDR2 is YFSETQ. Trimming removed 4 bases from V and 3 bases from J; junction bases left unmatched: 5. The CDR3 has 15 amino acids.

In DNA form, the CDR3 reads TGTGCCACCAGTGATCCTACAGGGACAGGGGGAGGCATTCAGTACTTC. Protein: CATSDPTGTGGGIQYF. The rearrangement joins TRBV24-1 to TRBJ2-4; 11 bases line up with TRBD1. CDR1 is KGHDR, CDR2 SFDVKD, per germline. The CDR3 contains 16 residues. Trimming took 3 bases from V and 9 from J; bases not matched to a gene: 9.

This chain uses TRBV9 with TRBJ1-6; a possible D gene is TRBD1 (6 bases). The V gene lost 3 bases and the J gene lost 6 bases, with 10 bases spanning the gap. The CDR3 consists of 14 residues. Germline V CDR1 and CDR2: SGDLS, YYNGEE. CDR3 bases: TGTGCCAGCAGCGCCCGGGACATTAATTCACCCCTCCACTTT. The encoded protein is CASSARDINSPLHF.

The chain has TRBV6-5 and TRBJ1-4; TRBD1 might be the D (6 bases). The CDR3 consists of 15 residues. The germline V gene encodes CDR1 MNHEY and CDR2 SVGAGI. Trimming left V 6 bases short and J 5 bases short, with 16 bases between. The CDR3 DNA reads as TGTGCCAGCAGAGCAAACAGGGCCTTCAATGAAAAACTGTTTTTT. This encodes CASRANRAFNEKLFF.

The chain carries TRBV6-5 and TRBJ1-2, with TRBD1 identical over 11 bases. V lost 6 bases and J lost 5; bases outside the gene matches: 5. The CDR3 is 14 amino acids. In germline, CDR1 is MNHEY, CDR2 SVGAGI. CDR3 DNA: TGTGCCAGCAGCGGGGACAGGGGGGTTTATGGCTACACCTTC. It encodes CASSGDRGVYGYTF.

The chain employs TRBV30 and TRBJ2-3; possibly TRBD2 for D (6 bases). Germline CDR1 is GTSNPN and CDR2 is SVGIG (reference sequence). The ends were cut back, 4 bases at V and 2 bases at J, with 13 bases in the middle. The CDR3 is 14 residues long. CDR3 loop: CAWKGGLSTDTQYF. The CDR3 DNA reads as TGTGCCTGGAAAGGCGGACTATCCACAGATACGCAGTATTTT.

CDR3 DNA sequence: TGTGCCAGCAGTTTCACAGGGGGCGAGACCCAGTACTTC. Amino acid sequence: CASSFTGGETQYF. The rearrangement joins TRBV12-3 or TRBV12-4 to TRBJ2-5; 9 positions agree with TRBD1. V was clipped by 3 bases and J by 5 bases; unmatched bases: 1. This CDR3 contains 13 residues.

The rearrangement uses TRBV29-1 and TRBJ1-4, with a possible D match to TRBD1 (6 bases). Trimming left V 5 bases short and J 6 bases short, with 7 bases between. The CDR3 has 11 residues. Germline V gene lookup returns CDR1 SQVTM and CDR2 ANQGSEA. The DNA of the CDR3 is TGCAGCGTTAAGGGGGATGAAAAACTGTTTTTT. It codes for CSVKGDEKLFF.

The rearrangement uses TRBV5-4 and TRBJ2-3, with 10 bases aligning to TRBD1. V was pared by 4 bases and J by 4 bases, with 6 bases of the junction left unmatched. CDR1 is SGHNT and CDR2 is YYREEE in the germline V gene (reference sequence). The CDR3 is 15 residues long. The chain's CDR3 is CASSLGTGASDTQYF. CDR3 sequence (DNA): TGTGCCAGCAGCCTCGGGACAGGGGCCTCAGATACGCAGTATTTT.

The rearrangement joins TRBV6-6 to TRBJ1-5; D unresolved. The CDR3 consists of 11 residues. Germline V CDR1 and CDR2: MNHNY, SVGAGI (reference sequence). Between the trimmed V and J ends, which lost 5 bases and 8 bases, there was a span of 7 bases. CDR3 residues: CASSIGEPQHF. The CDR3 DNA reads as TGTGCCAGCAGTATAGGAGAGCCCCAGCATTTT.

The chain uses TRBV25-1 and TRBJ1-1; the D gene is possibly TRBD1 (5 bases). From germline, CDR1 is MGHDK and CDR2 SYGVNS. Trimming stripped 1 base from V and 1 base from J, with 13 bases between. This CDR3 spans 16 amino acids. The CDR3 spells CASSEWGGAQNTEAFF. The CDR3 nucleotides read TGTGCCAGCAGTGAATGGGGAGGGGCCCAGAACACTGAAGCTTTCTTT.

The J gene is TRBJ2-4, the V gene TRBV5-6, with TRBD1 matching over 7 bases. Losses at the gene ends were 1 base for V and 6 bases for J; bases not matched to a gene: 7. Germline V gene sequence: CDR1 SGHDT, CDR2 YYEEEE. The CDR3 is made up of 15 amino acids. The CDR3, as DNA: TGTGCCAGCAGCTTGTTTGCCAGGGGGACAAACATTCAGTACTTC. Translation: CASSLFARGTNIQYF.

As DNA, the CDR3 is TGTGCCAGTAGTAATAGGGGGCTGAATTCACCCCTCCACTTT. It encodes CASSNRGLNSPLHF. The chain uses TRBV19 and TRBJ1-6; 7 bases are a match to TRBD1. From germline, CDR1 is LNHDA and CDR2 SQIVND (reference sequence). Trimming removed 4 bases from V and 7 bases from J; junction bases left unmatched: 4. CDR3 length: 14 amino acids.

The chain employs TRBV19 and TRBJ1-2; D unclear. V lost 8 bases and J lost 4, with 17 bases in between. The CDR3 contains 14 residues. In germline, CDR1 is LNHDA, CDR2 SQIVND (reference sequence). The CDR3 DNA sequence: TGTGCCAGTCGCCCGGGAGCCCCGTCCTATGGCTACACCTTC. Residues: CASRPGAPSYGYTF.

The V gene is TRBV15, the J gene TRBJ2-3; 7 nucleotides match TRBD1. The CDR3 is made up of 12 amino acids. Germline assignment: CDR1 LNHNV and CDR2 YYDKDF (reference sequence). J lost 6 bases, V lost 8 bases, and 5 bases had no gene match. CDR3 coding DNA: TGTGCCACCTCGCTGACAGGGGATACGCAGTATTTT. Encoded protein: CATSLTGDTQYF.

The J gene is TRBJ2-3, the V gene TRBV19, with D possibly being TRBD1 (5 bases). Germline V CDR1 and CDR2: LNHDA, SQIVND (reference sequence). This CDR3 is 14 amino acids long. V was trimmed by 3 bases and J by 0 bases, leaving 7 bases between them. The CDR3 sequence is CASSIAGSTDTQYF. CDR3 nucleotide sequence: TGTGCCAGTAGTATCGCAGGGAGCACAGATACGCAGTATTTT.

V usage is TRBV6-5 and J usage is TRBJ2-1, with 9 bases identical to TRBD2. This CDR3 spans 15 amino acids. Germline-derived CDR1 and CDR2 are MNHEY and SVGAGI. V dropped 1 base and J dropped 2; count of bases not matched to a gene: 0. CDR3 residues: CASSYLAGAYNEQFF. As DNA, the CDR3 is TGTGCCAGCAGTTACTTAGCGGGGGCCTACAATGAGCAGTTCTTC.

The gene calls are TRBV2 and TRBJ1-5; 10 nucleotides agree with TRBD1. CDR1 and CDR2 from the germline V gene are SNHLY and FYNNEI. This CDR3 is 16 amino acids long. The V segment lost 3 bases and the J segment 4 bases; nucleotides outside the gene matches: 6. The CDR3 DNA reads TGTGCCAGCAGTGACCTGACAGGGGGCCTGAATCAGCCCCAGCATTTT. Amino acid sequence: CASSDLTGGLNQPQHF.

This clone was counted once. The chain links TRBV2 to TRBJ1-5; D unclear. The CDR3 spans 14 residues. V shed 2 bases and J shed 7 bases, with 12 bases lying between them. In germline, CDR1 is SNHLY, CDR2 FYNNEI. CDR3 loop: CASSEHAGDQPQHF. The CDR3, as DNA: TGTGCCAGCAGTGAACACGCGGGAGACCAGCCCCAGCATTTT.

The V call is TRBV9, the J call TRBJ1-2; D is possibly TRBD1 (6 bases). The germline CDR1 and CDR2 sequences are SGDLS and YYNGEE. The V and J ends lost 0 bases and 0 bases respectively, with 9 bases between them. The CDR3 runs 15 residues. The CDR3 DNA sequence: TGTGCCAGCAGCGTAGAAAGGACAGCTAACTATGGCTACACCTTC. It codes for CASSVERTANYGYTF.

The rearrangement uses TRBV5-4 and TRBJ1-2; 9 bases line up with TRBD1. Per germline, CDR1 SGHNT and CDR2 YYREEE (reference sequence). The CDR3 spans 14 residues. J lost 2 bases, V lost 4 bases, and 3 bases had no gene match. CDR3 residues: CASSTGTGNYGYTF. For the CDR3, the DNA is TGTGCCAGCAGCACCGGGACAGGGAACTATGGCTACACCTTC.

The chain uses TRBV24-1 and TRBJ2-3; 8 nucleotides match TRBD1. Trimming cost V 7 bases and J 2 bases; bases outside gene matches: 4. The CDR3 totals 14 residues. CDR1 is KGHDR, CDR2 SFDVKD, per germline. Here the CDR3 reads CATSGQGNTDTQYF. Written as DNA, the CDR3 is TGTGCCACCAGCGGACAGGGCAACACAGATACGCAGTATTTT.

The chain couples TRBV29-1 to TRBJ2-3, with a tentative D call TRBD2 (7 bases). Trimming cost V 4 bases and J 2 bases, with 13 bases left between them. Germline assignment: CDR1 SQVTM and CDR2 ANQGSEA. CDR3 length: 14 amino acids. CDR3 amino acids: CSVVKAGATDTQYF. In DNA, the CDR3 is TGCAGCGTTGTTAAGGCGGGGGCCACAGATACGCAGTATTTT.